The 8 T cell receptor beta chains below all came from one sample that was sequenced in a study of OX40 agonist ivuxolimab in advanced cancers. Libraries were prepared by immunoSEQ multiplex PCR; TCRdb keeps only in-frame clonotypes and omits some of them. The data show 99,000 or so clones, about 91% seen once. Material: CD4+ or CD8+ T cells sorted from blood, obtained in a trial of the OX40 agonist ivuxolimab. Source of these receptors: an adult with an advanced solid tumor such as melanoma, head and neck, liver or kidney cancer.

V usage is TRBV7-8 and J usage is TRBJ2-1; D unclear. CDR3 length: 15 residues. The V gene's germline CDR1 is SGHVS and CDR2 FQNEAQ. V lost 5 bases, J lost 10 bases, and 21 bases lay in between. CDR3 nucleotide sequence: TGTGCCAGCAGCCTACCACCACCCCATACGGAGGAGCAGTTCTTC. As protein: CASSLPPPHTEEQFF.

V gene TRBV12-1 combines with J gene TRBJ2-7; TRBD1, as called in the table, went unchecked against the DNA. TRBV12-1 is listed as a pseudogene. The CDR3 covers 18 residues. CDR3 DNA: TGTGCCAGCAGCTTTCACACTTATCCGACAAGGGGGAACTACGAGCAGTACTTC. Its translation: CASSFHTYPTRGNYEQYF.

The chain couples TRBV9 to TRBJ2-3, with 7 bases matching TRBD2. This CDR3 is built from 16 residues. Germline lookup yields CDR1 SGDLS and CDR2 YYNGEE. Trimming took 2 bases from V and 0 from J; bases not matched to a gene: 6. CDR3 protein: CASSVLAGSSTDTQYF. In DNA, the CDR3 is TGTGCCAGCAGCGTTTTAGCGGGTTCTAGCACAGATACGCAGTATTTT.

J is TRBJ2-4 and V is TRBV20-1, with a weak D call TRBD2 (5 bases). This CDR3 spans 10 amino acids. Germline V CDR1 and CDR2: DFQATT, SNEGSKA (reference sequence). Trimming removed 3 bases from V and 13 bases from J, with 10 bases in between. This chain's CDR3 is CSARVGRQYF. The CDR3, as DNA: TGCAGTGCTAGGGTAGGGAGACAGTACTTC.

The chain links TRBV28 to TRBJ2-1; TRBD1 matches at 7 bases. The CDR3 consists of 14 residues. Trimming cost V 8 bases and J 7 bases; bases outside gene matches: 11. CDR1 is MDHEN and CDR2 is SYDVKM in the germline V gene. CDR3 amino acids: CASLRGGMVNEQFF. CDR3 bases: TGTGCCAGCCTTAGAGGGGGCATGGTGAATGAGCAGTTCTTC.

CDR3 protein: CASIPLSGRAGGYTF. CDR3 in DNA: TGTGCCAGCATCCCTCTTTCAGGCCGGGCCGGGGGCTACACCTTC. J is TRBJ1-2 and V is TRBV6-1; D is unresolved. The germline V gene encodes CDR1 MNHNS and CDR2 SASEGT. The CDR3 has 15 residues. Trimming took 7 bases from V and 8 from J, leaving 23 bases between them.

The CDR3, as DNA: TGTGCCAGCAGTTTAGGGGGGATGACAGCCTACGAGCAGTACTTC. This gives the protein CASSLGGMTAYEQYF. The chain is built from TRBV28 and TRBJ2-7, with TRBD2 as a possible D gene (6 bases). This CDR3 region has 15 residues. V gave up 2 bases and J gave up 2 bases, with 13 bases separating them. The V gene's germline CDR1 is MDHEN and CDR2 SYDVKM.

The chain combines TRBV6-6 with TRBJ1-1, with D perhaps matching TRBD1 (5 bases). The germline V and J ends were trimmed by 2 bases and 3 bases, with 10 bases remaining between them. The CDR3 is 14 residues long. Per germline, CDR1 MNHNY and CDR2 SVGAGI (reference sequence). The CDR3 DNA sequence: TGTGCCAGCAGTTACGGGGGTGATGACACTGAAGCTTTCTTT. Its protein product is CASSYGGDDTEAFF.